The rows below give T cell receptor beta chains drawn from one sample of a study of blood T cell repertoires in COVID-19. Generated by immunoSEQ multiplex PCR, the TCRdb table keeps only in-frame clones and is missing some. The repertoire holds a few hundred thousand clones, about 88% seen once, with roughly 13% in the top ten. The sequenced sample consisted of peripheral blood. The origin of the receptors is a woman in her seventies with COVID-19, enrolled during active disease. CDR3s include the opening cysteine and the closing phenylalanine or tryptophan. The D gene is left open where the match is weak. A row's size may be missing; if present it is once, few, many or a size class.

len: 15
v_gene: TRBV14
d_gene: NA
abundance: NA
j_gene: TRBJ2-2
CDR3nt: TGTGCCAGCAGCCAGAGGCCGTTTGGGACCGGGGAGCTGTTTTTT
CDR3aa: CASSQRPFGTGELFF

len: 15
v_gene: TRBV10-2
d_gene: NA
abundance: NA
j_gene: TRBJ1-2
CDR3nt: TGCGCCAGCAGTGAGCTCGGGGGGCGAGGTAGCGGCTACACCTTC
CDR3aa: CASSELGGRGSGYTF

len: 12
v_gene: TRBV12-3/TRBV12-4
d_gene: NA
abundance: NA
j_gene: TRBJ2-7
CDR3nt: TGTGCCAGCAGTACTAGGGACTACGAGCAGTACTTC
CDR3aa: CASSTRDYEQYF

len: 14
v_gene: TRBV4-3
d_gene: TRBD1
abundance: NA
j_gene: TRBJ2-1
CDR3nt: TGCGCCAGCAGCCCGGGACAGGCCGACAATGAGCAGTTCTTC
CDR3aa: CASSPGQADNEQFF

len: 16
v_gene: TRBV28
d_gene: TRBD1
abundance: NA
j_gene: TRBJ2-3
CDR3nt: TGTGCCAGCAGCTCCCCCCCGGGACAGGGGGGCGATACGCAGTATTTT
CDR3aa: CASSSPPGQGGDTQYF

len: 12
v_gene: TRBV7-2
d_gene: NA
abundance: NA
j_gene: TRBJ1-1
CDR3nt: TGTGCCAGCAGCTTATTCGGGTTTGAAGCTTTCTTT
CDR3aa: CASSLFGFEAFF

len: 15
v_gene: TRBV2
d_gene: NA
abundance: once
j_gene: TRBJ1-5
CDR3nt: TGTGCCAGCAGTCCCCTCCGGGGGAGCAATCAGCCCCAGCATTTT
CDR3aa: CASSPLRGSNQPQHF

len: 17
v_gene: TRBV7-8
d_gene: TRBD1
abundance: NA
j_gene: TRBJ1-4
CDR3nt: TGTGCCAGCAGCTTGGAGAAGGGGGCTGCAACTAATGAAAAACTGTTTTTT
CDR3aa: CASSLEKGAATNEKLFF

len: 18
v_gene: TRBV9
d_gene: TRBD1
abundance: NA
j_gene: TRBJ1-2
CDR3nt: TGTGCCAGCACCCACTCCGGACAGGGGGCCCTGGGCTCCTATGGCTACACCTTC
CDR3aa: CASTHSGQGALGSYGYTF

len: 13
v_gene: TRBV7-2
d_gene: NA
abundance: NA
j_gene: TRBJ2-1
CDR3nt: TGTGCCAGCAGCTTAATGCGGGGTAGTGAGCAGTTCTTC
CDR3aa: CASSLMRGSEQFF

len: 14
v_gene: TRBV3-1/TRBV3-2
d_gene: NA
abundance: few
j_gene: TRBJ2-7
CDR3nt: TGTGCCAGCAGCCAAGACGGGGGGCGCTACGAGCAGTACTTC
CDR3aa: CASSQDGGRYEQYF

len: 12
v_gene: TRBV10-3
d_gene: TRBD1
abundance: NA
j_gene: TRBJ2-1
CDR3nt: TGTGCCATCACTACAGGGGTGGGGGAGCAGTTCTTC
CDR3aa: CAITTGVGEQFF

len: 15
v_gene: TRBV28
d_gene: NA
abundance: NA
j_gene: TRBJ1-6
CDR3nt: TGTGCCAGCAGTTTACGGGGTGGCTATAATTCACCCCTCCACTTT
CDR3aa: CASSLRGGYNSPLHF

len: 15
v_gene: TRBV9
d_gene: NA
abundance: NA
j_gene: TRBJ1-5
CDR3nt: TGTGCCAGCAGCAGGGACACGGATAGCAATCAGCCCCAGCATTTT
CDR3aa: CASSRDTDSNQPQHF

len: 13
v_gene: TRBV24-1
d_gene: NA
abundance: NA
j_gene: TRBJ1-2
CDR3nt: TGTGCCACCAGTGATTCAGGGCAGAAAGGCTACACCTTC
CDR3aa: CATSDSGQKGYTF

len: 13
v_gene: TRBV30
d_gene: NA
abundance: NA
j_gene: TRBJ1-5
CDR3nt: TGTGCCTGGAGTGGCGGGGGCGGACAGCCCCAGCATTTT
CDR3aa: CAWSGGGGQPQHF

len: 15
v_gene: TRBV28
d_gene: NA
abundance: NA
j_gene: TRBJ2-7
CDR3nt: TGTGCCAGCAGTTTAGGGCGGGCTGCCTCCTACGAGCAGTACTTC
CDR3aa: CASSLGRAASYEQYF

len: 15
v_gene: TRBV18
d_gene: NA
abundance: once
j_gene: TRBJ1-1
CDR3nt: TGTGCCAGCTCACGGGGGGACCCCGGAAACACTGAAGCTTTCTTT
CDR3aa: CASSRGDPGNTEAFF

len: 15
v_gene: TRBV2
d_gene: NA
abundance: NA
j_gene: TRBJ2-1
CDR3nt: TGTGCCAGCAGTGCGGGGGGCTTAACCTACAATGAGCAGTTCTTC
CDR3aa: CASSAGGLTYNEQFF

len: 12
v_gene: TRBV30
d_gene: NA
abundance: NA
j_gene: TRBJ2-7
CDR3nt: TGTGCCTGGAGTGTATCAGGGTGGGAGCAGTACTTC
CDR3aa: CAWSVSGWEQYF

len: 18
v_gene: TRBV27
d_gene: TRBD2
abundance: NA
j_gene: TRBJ2-7
CDR3nt: TGTGCCAGCAGTGAGGATAATTCGATAGCGGGGGAGTCCTACGAGCAGTACTTC
CDR3aa: CASSEDNSIAGESYEQYF

len: 14
v_gene: TRBV6-5
d_gene: NA
abundance: NA
j_gene: TRBJ2-1
CDR3nt: TGTGCCAGCAGTTTTGGTGGGGGGGCGGATGAGCAGTTCTTC
CDR3aa: CASSFGGGADEQFF

len: 14
v_gene: TRBV18
d_gene: NA
abundance: NA
j_gene: TRBJ2-7
CDR3nt: TGTGCCAGCTCACCAGGGGGGGGCCGATACGAGCAGTACTTC
CDR3aa: CASSPGGGRYEQYF

len: 15
v_gene: TRBV7-2
d_gene: NA
abundance: NA
j_gene: TRBJ1-1
CDR3nt: TGTGCCAGCAGCTTAACAGCAGGGAGGAAAACTGAAGCTTTCTTT
CDR3aa: CASSLTAGRKTEAFF

len: 15
v_gene: TRBV5-8
d_gene: TRBD2
abundance: NA
j_gene: TRBJ2-3
CDR3nt: TGTGCCAGCAGCGAGGGACTAGCGGAAGGGGATACGCAGTATTTT
CDR3aa: CASSEGLAEGDTQYF

len: 15
v_gene: TRBV3-1/TRBV3-2
d_gene: NA
abundance: NA
j_gene: TRBJ1-6
CDR3nt: TGTGCCAGCAGCGCCCTCCAGGGAGGGCAATCACCCCTCCACTTT
CDR3aa: CASSALQGGQSPLHF

len: 16
v_gene: TRBV3-1/TRBV3-2
d_gene: NA
abundance: few
j_gene: TRBJ1-3
CDR3nt: TGTGCCAGCAGCCCCGGAGGCCAGTACTCTGGAAACACCATATATTTT
CDR3aa: CASSPGGQYSGNTIYF

len: 15
v_gene: TRBV18
d_gene: TRBD1
abundance: NA
j_gene: TRBJ2-7
CDR3nt: TGTGCCAGCTCACCCTTCCGACAGGGTGGCTACGAGCAGTACTTC
CDR3aa: CASSPFRQGGYEQYF

len: 13
v_gene: TRBV6-5
d_gene: NA
abundance: NA
j_gene: TRBJ1-2
CDR3nt: TGTGCCAGCAGCGCGACCGGGAACTATGGCTACACCTTC
CDR3aa: CASSATGNYGYTF

len: 15
v_gene: TRBV9
d_gene: TRBD1
abundance: NA
j_gene: TRBJ2-2
CDR3nt: TGTGCCAGCAGCTTCCGGACAGGGGACACCGGGGAGCTGTTTTTT
CDR3aa: CASSFRTGDTGELFF

len: 16
v_gene: TRBV7-3
d_gene: NA
abundance: NA
j_gene: TRBJ2-3
CDR3nt: TGTGCCAGCAGCTTAACGTTCGTAGCTAGCACAGATACGCAGTATTTT
CDR3aa: CASSLTFVASTDTQYF

len: 15
v_gene: TRBV5-1
d_gene: TRBD1
abundance: NA
j_gene: TRBJ1-1
CDR3nt: TGCGCCAGCTACGACTGGGACAGTATGAACACTGAAGCTTTCTTT
CDR3aa: CASYDWDSMNTEAFF

len: 17
v_gene: TRBV5-1
d_gene: NA
abundance: once
j_gene: TRBJ2-3
CDR3nt: TGCGCCAGCAGCTTGATACCCTTGCGGGGGCGGGAAGATACGCAGTATTTT
CDR3aa: CASSLIPLRGREDTQYF

len: 14
v_gene: TRBV7-2
d_gene: TRBD1
abundance: NA
j_gene: TRBJ1-1
CDR3nt: TGTGCCAGCAGCCTCCGGACAGGGGGCAGGGAAGCTTTCTTT
CDR3aa: CASSLRTGGREAFF

len: 15
v_gene: TRBV5-4
d_gene: TRBD2
abundance: NA
j_gene: TRBJ2-3
CDR3nt: TGTGCCAGCAGCACCTGGACTAGCGGGGGTGATACGCAGTATTTT
CDR3aa: CASSTWTSGGDTQYF

len: 13
v_gene: TRBV9
d_gene: NA
abundance: NA
j_gene: TRBJ1-1
CDR3nt: TGTGCCAGCATGGGAGGGTTGAACACTGAAGCTTTCTTT
CDR3aa: CASMGGLNTEAFF

len: 16
v_gene: TRBV4-1
d_gene: NA
abundance: NA
j_gene: TRBJ1-2
CDR3nt: TGCGCCAGCAGCCAAGATCTTGCGGGGGTCGCCTATGGCTACACCTTC
CDR3aa: CASSQDLAGVAYGYTF

len: 13
v_gene: TRBV18
d_gene: NA
abundance: NA
j_gene: TRBJ2-1
CDR3nt: TGTGCCAGCTCAAGAGACAGGTTGGATGAGCAGTTCTTC
CDR3aa: CASSRDRLDEQFF

len: 18
v_gene: TRBV3-1/TRBV3-2
d_gene: NA
abundance: NA
j_gene: TRBJ2-3
CDR3nt: TGTGCCAGCAGCTCCAGGACAACTCCCCAATCGAGCACAGATACGCAGTATTTT
CDR3aa: CASSSRTTPQSSTDTQYF

len: 11
v_gene: TRBV5-6
d_gene: NA
abundance: few
j_gene: TRBJ1-2
CDR3nt: TGTGCCAGCAGCTCGTACTTTGGCTACACCTTC
CDR3aa: CASSSYFGYTF

len: 17
v_gene: TRBV13
d_gene: NA
abundance: NA
j_gene: TRBJ1-2
CDR3nt: TGTGCCAGCAGCTCCCCCTCGACCCCCACAGGGTTCTGGGGCTACACCTTC
CDR3aa: CASSSPSTPTGFWGYTF

len: 11
v_gene: TRBV5-1
d_gene: NA
abundance: once
j_gene: TRBJ2-3
CDR3nt: TGCGCCAGCTCTAGGTCAGATACGCAGTATTTT
CDR3aa: CASSRSDTQYF